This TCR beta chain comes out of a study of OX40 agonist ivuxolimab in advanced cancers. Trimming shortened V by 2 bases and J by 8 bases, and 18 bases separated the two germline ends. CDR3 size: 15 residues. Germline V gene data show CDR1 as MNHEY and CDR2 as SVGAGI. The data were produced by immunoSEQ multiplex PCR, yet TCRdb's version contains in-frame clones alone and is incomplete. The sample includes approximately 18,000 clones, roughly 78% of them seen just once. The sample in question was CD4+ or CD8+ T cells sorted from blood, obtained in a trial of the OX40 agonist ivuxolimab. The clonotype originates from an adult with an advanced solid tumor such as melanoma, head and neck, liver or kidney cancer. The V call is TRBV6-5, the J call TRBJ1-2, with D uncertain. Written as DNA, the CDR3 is TGTGCCAGCAGTTACACCCATCCGGGAGCCCTAGGCTACACCTTC. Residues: CASSYTHPGALGYTF.